The present entry profiles one T cell receptor beta chain with its context. The record originates from a study of blood T cell repertoires in COVID-19. In the study overall: The United States, Italy and Spain provided the acute and convalescent COVID-19 samples. From T cells, B-cell-depleted T cells, or PBMCs came the material, which was cDNA or gDNA.

Per the original methods: Using reference gene primer amplification, nucleated cell counts were estimated. Produced via immunoSEQ multiplex PCR; TCRdb's table is partial and in-frame only. That table is the source of V, J and clone size, and D and trimming were worked out from the DNA. The table has about 230,000 clones, more than 75% seen once. V dropped 3 bases and J dropped 6 bases, with 6 bases sitting between them. This CDR3 comprises 12 residues. Germline CDR1 and CDR2: MNHEY and SVGAGI. The chain combines TRBV6-5 with TRBJ2-1; D uncertain. The receptor was isolated from a middle-aged man with acute or convalescent COVID-19. The sequencing input was peripheral blood. The CDR3 protein is CASSYGSNEQFF. In DNA form, the CDR3 reads TGTGCCAGCAGTTATGGCAGCAATGAGCAGTTCTTC.